This T cell receptor beta chain was sequenced during a study of cytomegalovirus exposure and HLA in healthy donors. Study overall: An early data release held approximately 80 million unique TCRs from HLA-typed donors.

V was pared by 6 bases and J by 0 bases, with 5 bases of the junction left unmatched. Germline V gene sequence: CDR1 MDHEN, CDR2 SYDVKM. The length of the CDR3 is 16 residues. Study outcomes and limitations: The authors later linked a missense DCLRE1C variant to TCR beta V- and J-gene trimming.

This clone was counted a few times. What it recognizes is unknown. PCR employed 60 Vbeta and 13 Jbeta primers. The method was immunoSEQ multiplex PCR; TCRdb's version includes in-frame clones alone and lacks a portion of them. Among roughly 100,000 clones, roughly 80% were seen once, and the ten largest hold roughly 1.5%. This TCR came from a man aged 45-60 years in good health and CMV-seronegative. J is TRBJ2-6 and V is TRBV28; 7 nucleotides align to TRBD1. The sequenced sample consisted of PBMCs. The CDR3 nucleotides read TGTGCCAGCAGGGGACAGATCCACTCTGGGGCCAACGTCCTGACTTTC. Residues: CASRGQIHSGANVLTF. The full variable domain, its missing parts supplied by reference TRBV28 and TRBJ2-6, is DVKVTQSSRYLVKRTGEKVFLECVQDMDHENMFWYRQDPGLGLRLIYFSYDVKMKEKGDIPEGYSVSREKKERFSLILESASTNQTSMYLCASRGQIHSGANVLTFGAGSRLTVL.